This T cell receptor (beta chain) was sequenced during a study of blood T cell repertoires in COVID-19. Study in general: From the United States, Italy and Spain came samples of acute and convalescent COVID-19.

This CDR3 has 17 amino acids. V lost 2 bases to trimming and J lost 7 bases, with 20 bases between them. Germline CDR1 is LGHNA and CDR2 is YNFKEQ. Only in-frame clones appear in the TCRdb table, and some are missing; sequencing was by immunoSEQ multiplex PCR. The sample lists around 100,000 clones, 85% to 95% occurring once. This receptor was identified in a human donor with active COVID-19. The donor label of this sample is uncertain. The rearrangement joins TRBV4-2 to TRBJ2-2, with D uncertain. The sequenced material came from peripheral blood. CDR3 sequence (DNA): TGTGCCAGCAGCCAACAGCCTCAAGCTTCTGGCGGCGGGGAGCTGTTTTTT. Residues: CASSQQPQASGGGELFF.